These T cell receptor beta chains were read from a single sample in a study of persistence of HIV-infected CD4 T cells. Clones were read by immunoSEQ multiplex PCR, and TCRdb kept only the in-frame ones, dropping some. This sample has some 32,000 clones; roughly four fifths occur once, and the top ten carry approximately 20%. No antigen has been assigned to these receptors. The sample consisted of CD4+ T cells sorted from PBMCs after roughly 19-hour stimulation, taken from a patient who received antiretroviral therapy. These receptors were obtained from an adult woman with HIV who was CMV-seropositive. CDR3s include the opening cysteine and the closing phenylalanine or tryptophan. The D gene is left open where the match is weak. The size field is filled for only some rows; it gives once, few, many or a size class.

J	D	size	V	CDR3	DNA
TRBJ1-1	TRBD1	NA	TRBV11-3	CASSLRAGGTGAEAFF	TGTGCCAGCAGCTTAAGGGCAGGGGGAACTGGGGCTGAAGCTTTCTTT
TRBJ1-4	NA	NA	TRBV30	CAWSRGGSDEKLFF	TGTGCCTGGAGTAGGGGGGGCAGTGATGAAAAACTGTTTTTT
TRBJ2-5	TRBD2	NA	TRBV7-2	CASSPRLAGGETQYF	TGTGCCAGCAGCCCCCGACTAGCGGGGGGAGAGACCCAGTACTTC
TRBJ1-2	NA	NA	TRBV7-2	CASSLDPRSYGYTF	TGTGCCAGCAGCTTAGACCCTAGGAGCTATGGCTACACCTTC
TRBJ1-5	NA	NA	TRBV10-3	CAIRGGGNQPQHF	TGTGCCATCCGAGGGGGGGGCAATCAGCCCCAGCATTTT
TRBJ2-1	NA	NA	TRBV19	CASSPRGGQGEQFF	TGTGCCAGTAGTCCAAGGGGGGGGCAAGGTGAGCAGTTCTTC
TRBJ2-7	NA	NA	TRBV6-5	CASRTARISEQYF	TGTGCCAGCCGGACCGCTCGAATCTCCGAGCAGTACTTC
TRBJ2-3	TRBD2	NA	TRBV11-2	CASSLIRLAGGLRTDTQYF	TGTGCCAGCAGCTTAATTCGCCTAGCGGGGGGCCTACGCACAGATACGCAGTATTTT
TRBJ1-1	TRBD1	NA	TRBV7-6	CASSPEADRGTTEAFF	TGTGCCAGCAGCCCCGAGGCCGACAGGGGAACTACTGAAGCTTTCTTT
TRBJ2-3	NA	NA	TRBV10-1	CASSSTGAKKDTQYF	TGCGCCAGCAGTTCCACCGGGGCTAAGAAGGATACGCAGTATTTT
TRBJ1-2	TRBD1	NA	TRBV11-1	CASSIQGFRDGYTF	TGTGCCAGCAGCATACAGGGGTTCCGAGATGGCTACACCTTC
TRBJ1-2	NA	few	TRBV19	CASKEANYGYTF	TGTGCCAGTAAGGAGGCTAACTATGGCTACACCTTC
TRBJ1-1	TRBD1	NA	TRBV10-3	CASRGGSNTEAFF	TGTGCCAGCAGGGGGGGTTCGAACACTGAAGCTTTCTTT
TRBJ1-5	TRBD1	NA	TRBV7-9	CASSSRKERQGPNQPQHF	TGTGCCAGCAGCTCAAGAAAAGAACGACAGGGCCCGAATCAGCCCCAGCATTTT
TRBJ1-4	NA	NA	TRBV18	CASSQPGGAKEKLFF	TGTGCCAGCTCTCAACCCGGGGGGGCTAAGGAAAAACTGTTTTTT
TRBJ1-2	TRBD1	few	TRBV7-2	CASSHGQGARDLGYTF	TGTGCCAGCAGCCATGGACAGGGGGCTCGGGATCTTGGCTACACCTTC
TRBJ1-1	NA	once	TRBV18	CASSPTNLATEAFF	TGTGCCAGCTCACCTACAAATCTAGCAACTGAAGCTTTCTTT
TRBJ1-2	TRBD1	NA	TRBV10-2	CASSESRDRGRNFGYTF	TGCGCCAGCAGTGAGTCCCGGGACAGGGGGCGCAACTTTGGCTACACCTTC
TRBJ2-2	TRBD2	NA	TRBV4-1	CASREGGSRTGELFF	TGCGCCAGCCGCGAGGGCGGGAGTCGAACCGGGGAGCTGTTTTTT
TRBJ2-2	NA	NA	TRBV9	CASSKPGTYTGELFF	TGTGCCAGCAGCAAGCCCGGGACGTATACCGGGGAGCTGTTTTTT
TRBJ2-1	TRBD1	NA	TRBV25-1	CASSEFGDRGPHEQFF	TGTGCCAGCAGTGAGTTTGGGGACAGGGGGCCCCATGAGCAGTTCTTC
TRBJ2-5	TRBD1	NA	TRBV5-4	CASSQTGVQETQYF	TGTGCCAGCAGCCAAACAGGGGTCCAAGAGACCCAGTACTTC
TRBJ1-2	NA	NA	TRBV7-9	CASSLLTPQGSNGDSF	TGTGCCAGCAGCTTACTTACCCCGCAGGGTTCTAATGGCGACTCCTTC
TRBJ2-7	TRBD1	once	TRBV7-2	CASSTTGTGDYEQYF	TGTGCCAGCAGCACAACCGGGACAGGGGACTACGAGCAGTACTTC
TRBJ2-3	NA	NA	TRBV7-3	CASSLSSGTNTQYF	TGTGCCAGCAGCTTAAGTTCCGGGACAAATACGCAGTATTTT
TRBJ1-4	TRBD1	NA	TRBV28	CASSTPGRGQNEKLFF	TGTGCCAGCAGCACACCCGGGAGGGGGCAGAATGAAAAACTGTTTTTT
TRBJ1-3	NA	NA	TRBV6-5	CASSLRPGNTIYF	TGTGCCAGCAGTCTACGACCTGGAAACACCATATATTTT
TRBJ1-4	NA	NA	TRBV10-1	CASSPLDRF	TGCGCCAGCAGTCCTCTTGACCGTTTT
TRBJ1-5	NA	NA	TRBV19	CASTTQGNNQPQHF	TGTGCCAGTACCACACAGGGAAACAATCAGCCCCAGCATTTT
TRBJ2-7	TRBD2	NA	TRBV7-3	CASSFSSGSSEQYF	TGTGCCAGCAGCTTTTCTAGCGGGAGTTCCGAGCAGTACTTC
TRBJ1-5	TRBD1	NA	TRBV9	CASSVGQNNQPQHF	TGTGCCAGCAGCGTGGGACAGAACAATCAGCCCCAGCATTTT
TRBJ2-5	NA	NA	TRBV5-5	CASSLLSGDGETQYF	TGTGCCAGCAGCTTGCTCTCAGGGGATGGAGAGACCCAGTACTTC
TRBJ1-6	NA	NA	TRBV18	CASSPPSVYSNNSPLHF	TGTGCCAGCTCACCACCGAGTGTGTACAGCAATAATTCACCCCTCCACTTT
TRBJ2-1	NA	NA	TRBV5-4	CASSLTQTNPYNEQFF	TGTGCCAGCAGCTTAACCCAGACTAACCCCTACAATGAGCAGTTCTTC